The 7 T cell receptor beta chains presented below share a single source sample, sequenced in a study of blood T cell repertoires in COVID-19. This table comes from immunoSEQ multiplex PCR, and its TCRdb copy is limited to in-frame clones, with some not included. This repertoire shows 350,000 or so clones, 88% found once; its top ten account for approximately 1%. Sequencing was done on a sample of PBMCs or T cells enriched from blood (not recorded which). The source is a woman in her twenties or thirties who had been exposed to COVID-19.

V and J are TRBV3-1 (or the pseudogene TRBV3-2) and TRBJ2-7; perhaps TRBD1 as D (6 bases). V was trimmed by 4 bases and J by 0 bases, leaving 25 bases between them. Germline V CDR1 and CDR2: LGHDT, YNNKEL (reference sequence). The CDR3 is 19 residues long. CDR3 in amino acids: CASSLKGDVLATFSYEQYF. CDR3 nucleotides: TGTGCCAGCAGCCTAAAGGGGGACGTCCTAGCTACCTTCTCCTACGAGCAGTACTTC.

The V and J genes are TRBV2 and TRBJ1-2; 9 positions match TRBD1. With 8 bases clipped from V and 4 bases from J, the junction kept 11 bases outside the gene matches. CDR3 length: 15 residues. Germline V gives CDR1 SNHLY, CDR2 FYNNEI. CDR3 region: CASRLPGQGPYGYTF. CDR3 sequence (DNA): TGTGCCAGCCGTCTCCCGGGACAGGGCCCCTATGGCTACACCTTC.

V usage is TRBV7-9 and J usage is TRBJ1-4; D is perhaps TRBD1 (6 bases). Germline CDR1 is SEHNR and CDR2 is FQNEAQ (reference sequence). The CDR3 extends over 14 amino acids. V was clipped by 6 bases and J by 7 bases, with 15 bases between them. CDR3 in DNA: TGTGCCAGCAGTCAGGACAGAGCAGGTGAAAAACTGTTTTTT. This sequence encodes CASSQDRAGEKLFF. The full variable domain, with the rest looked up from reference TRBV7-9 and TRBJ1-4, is DTGVSQNPRHKITKRGQNVTFRCDPISEHNRLYWYRQTLGQGPEFLTYFQNEAQLEKSRLLSDRFSAERPKGSFSTLEIQRTEQGDSAMYLCASSQDRAGEKLFFGSGTQLSVL.

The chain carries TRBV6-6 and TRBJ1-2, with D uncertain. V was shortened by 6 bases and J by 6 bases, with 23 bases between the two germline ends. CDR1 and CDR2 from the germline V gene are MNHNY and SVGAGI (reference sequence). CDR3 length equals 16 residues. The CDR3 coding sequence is TGTGCCAGCAGGCCCACTCCGTCCCCCCGCGGGGATGGCTACACCTTC. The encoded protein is CASRPTPSPRGDGYTF.

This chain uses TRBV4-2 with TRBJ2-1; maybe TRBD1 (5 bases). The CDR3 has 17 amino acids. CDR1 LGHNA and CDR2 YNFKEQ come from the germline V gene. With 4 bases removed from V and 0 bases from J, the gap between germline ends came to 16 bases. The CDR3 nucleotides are TGTGCCAGCAGCCCCAGGGCAACAGTTCTCTCCTACAATGAGCAGTTCTTC. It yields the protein CASSPRATVLSYNEQFF.

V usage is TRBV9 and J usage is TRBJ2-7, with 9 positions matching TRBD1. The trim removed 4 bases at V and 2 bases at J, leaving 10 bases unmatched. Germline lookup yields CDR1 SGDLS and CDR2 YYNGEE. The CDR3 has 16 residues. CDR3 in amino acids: CASSLGGQGVTYEQYF. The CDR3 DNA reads TGTGCCAGCAGCTTGGGGGGACAGGGCGTAACCTACGAGCAGTACTTC.

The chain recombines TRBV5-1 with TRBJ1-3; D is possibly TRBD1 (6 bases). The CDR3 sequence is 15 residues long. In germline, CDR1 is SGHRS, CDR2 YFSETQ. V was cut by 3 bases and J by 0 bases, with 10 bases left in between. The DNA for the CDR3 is TGCGCCAGCAGCTCAAGCAGGGGCTCTGGAAACACCATATATTTT. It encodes CASSSSRGSGNTIYF. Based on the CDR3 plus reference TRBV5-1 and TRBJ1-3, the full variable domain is KAGVTQTPRYLIKTRGQQVTLSCSPISGHRSVSWYQQTPGQGLQFLFEYFSETQRNKGNFPGRFSGRQFSNSRSEMNVSTLELGDSALYLCASSSSRGSGNTIYFGEGSWLTVV.